This is a list of T cell receptor beta chains from one sample in a study of cytomegalovirus exposure and HLA in healthy donors. The protocol was immunoSEQ multiplex PCR, while the TCRdb copy is restricted to in-frame clones and leaves out a portion. The sample carries about 140,000 clones, 77% recorded once. The sample comprised PBMCs. The receptors originated from a female donor in good health and CMV-seronegative. CDR3s include the opening cysteine and the closing phenylalanine or tryptophan. The order of the fields is clone size, V gene, J gene, D gene, CDR3 protein, CDR3 DNA. D genes are given only for firm matches. Only part of the rows carry a size: once, few, many, or a class if the clone is expanded.

clone size: .
V gene: TRBV28
J gene: TRBJ1-2
D gene: TRBD1
CDR3 protein: CASSTPGQGQGYTF
CDR3 DNA: TGTGCCAGCAGTACCCCTGGACAGGGGCAGGGCTACACCTTC

clone size: .
V gene: TRBV7-8
J gene: TRBJ1-4
D gene: .
CDR3 protein: CASSLSGQRNEKLFF
CDR3 DNA: TGTGCCAGCAGCTTAAGTGGACAGCGTAATGAAAAACTGTTTTTT

clone size: .
V gene: TRBV27
J gene: TRBJ2-5
D gene: TRBD1
CDR3 protein: CASTGTGGQETQYF
CDR3 DNA: TGTGCCAGCACCGGGACAGGGGGCCAAGAGACCCAGTACTTC

clone size: few
V gene: TRBV9
J gene: TRBJ2-3
D gene: .
CDR3 protein: CASNEIGTDTQYF
CDR3 DNA: TGTGCCAGCAATGAGATCGGCACAGATACGCAGTATTTT

clone size: few
V gene: TRBV9
J gene: TRBJ2-1
D gene: .
CDR3 protein: CASSVAPIYNEQFF
CDR3 DNA: TGTGCCAGCAGCGTAGCCCCCATTTACAATGAGCAGTTCTTC

clone size: .
V gene: TRBV27
J gene: TRBJ1-5
D gene: TRBD1
CDR3 protein: CASSLIQTGTGRNQPQHF
CDR3 DNA: TGTGCCAGCAGTTTAATTCAAACTGGGACAGGTCGAAATCAGCCCCAGCATTTT

clone size: few
V gene: TRBV19
J gene: TRBJ2-7
D gene: .
CDR3 protein: CASSINYNYEQYF
CDR3 DNA: TGTGCCAGTAGTATAAACTACAACTACGAGCAGTACTTC

clone size: .
V gene: TRBV29-1
J gene: TRBJ2-1
D gene: .
CDR3 protein: CSVRGDYNEQFF
CDR3 DNA: TGCAGCGTCCGGGGTGACTACAATGAGCAGTTCTTC

clone size: few
V gene: TRBV5-5
J gene: TRBJ1-2
D gene: TRBD1
CDR3 protein: CASRSGTGISGGYTF
CDR3 DNA: TGTGCCAGCAGGTCCGGGACAGGGATTTCAGGTGGCTACACCTTC

clone size: .
V gene: TRBV7-8
J gene: TRBJ2-7
D gene: .
CDR3 protein: CASSLDAGEVREQYF
CDR3 DNA: TGTGCCAGCAGCTTAGATGCAGGGGAAGTTAGGGAGCAGTACTTC

clone size: .
V gene: TRBV13
J gene: TRBJ1-3
D gene: .
CDR3 protein: CASSLGGVALEYTIYF
CDR3 DNA: TGTGCCAGCAGCTTAGGAGGAGTAGCTCTGGAATACACCATATATTTT

clone size: .
V gene: TRBV5-6
J gene: TRBJ2-7
D gene: TRBD2
CDR3 protein: CASSLIASGGYEQYF
CDR3 DNA: TGTGCCAGCAGCTTGATAGCTAGCGGGGGGTACGAGCAGTACTTC

clone size: .
V gene: TRBV7-9
J gene: TRBJ2-7
D gene: TRBD2
CDR3 protein: CASSIGLAAYEQYF
CDR3 DNA: TGTGCCAGCAGCATCGGACTAGCGGCCTACGAGCAGTACTTC

clone size: .
V gene: TRBV29-1
J gene: TRBJ1-2
D gene: .
CDR3 protein: CSVPSGTLHAHGYTF
CDR3 DNA: TGCAGCGTTCCCTCGGGGACACTCCATGCTCATGGCTACACCTTC

clone size: once
V gene: TRBV27
J gene: TRBJ2-7
D gene: TRBD1
CDR3 protein: CASSLGTGEQYF
CDR3 DNA: TGTGCCAGCAGTTTAGGGACAGGGGAGCAGTACTTC

clone size: .
V gene: TRBV6-1
J gene: TRBJ1-6
D gene: .
CDR3 protein: CASSELSGDGRSPLHF
CDR3 DNA: TGTGCCAGCAGTGAATTATCGGGGGACGGACGTTCACCCCTCCACTTT

clone size: .
V gene: TRBV27
J gene: TRBJ2-7
D gene: TRBD2
CDR3 protein: CASSRSSGFSYEQYF
CDR3 DNA: TGTGCCAGCAGTAGATCTAGCGGATTCTCCTACGAGCAGTACTTC

clone size: many
V gene: TRBV6-5
J gene: TRBJ1-2
D gene: .
CDR3 protein: CASSQQSIRYGYTF
CDR3 DNA: TGTGCCAGCAGTCAACAGTCGATCCGCTATGGCTACACCTTC

clone size: .
V gene: TRBV19
J gene: TRBJ2-3
D gene: TRBD2
CDR3 protein: CASSIQLAGRADTQYF
CDR3 DNA: TGTGCCAGTAGTATCCAACTAGCAGGGAGGGCAGATACGCAGTATTTT

clone size: once
V gene: TRBV5-4
J gene: TRBJ2-3
D gene: TRBD1
CDR3 protein: CASSLEGARTDTQYF
CDR3 DNA: TGTGCCAGCAGCTTGGAGGGGGCACGCACAGATACGCAGTATTTT

clone size: .
V gene: TRBV13
J gene: TRBJ2-7
D gene: .
CDR3 protein: CASSPRVSPGHLNEQYF
CDR3 DNA: TGTGCCAGCAGCCCTAGGGTCTCCCCGGGACACCTCAACGAGCAGTACTTC

clone size: .
V gene: TRBV30
J gene: TRBJ2-2
D gene: .
CDR3 protein: CAWATGNTGELFF
CDR3 DNA: TGTGCCTGGGCCACAGGGAACACCGGGGAGCTGTTTTTT

clone size: .
V gene: TRBV10-1
J gene: TRBJ2-7
D gene: .
CDR3 protein: CASSEDQAVKQYF
CDR3 DNA: TGCGCCAGCAGTGAAGACCAGGCCGTCAAGCAGTACTTC

clone size: .
V gene: TRBV13
J gene: TRBJ2-1
D gene: .
CDR3 protein: CASSSPVRGYNEQFF
CDR3 DNA: TGTGCCAGCAGCTCCCCCGTCCGGGGGTACAATGAGCAGTTCTTC

clone size: once
V gene: TRBV5-1
J gene: TRBJ1-4
D gene: .
CDR3 protein: CASSLAGKTNEKLFF
CDR3 DNA: TGCGCCAGCAGCTTGGCAGGGAAAACTAATGAAAAACTGTTTTTT

clone size: once
V gene: TRBV5-4
J gene: TRBJ2-2
D gene: TRBD2
CDR3 protein: CASSSSGGRGAGELFF
CDR3 DNA: TGTGCCAGCAGCTCCTCTGGCGGGAGGGGGGCCGGGGAGCTGTTTTTT

clone size: .
V gene: TRBV19
J gene: TRBJ1-2
D gene: TRBD1
CDR3 protein: CASSDRVNYGYTF
CDR3 DNA: TGTGCCAGTTCGGACAGGGTTAACTATGGCTACACCTTC

clone size: .
V gene: TRBV2
J gene: TRBJ1-1
D gene: .
CDR3 protein: CASSGHPGGGASTEAFF
CDR3 DNA: TGTGCCAGCAGCGGCCATCCGGGGGGCGGGGCGAGCACTGAAGCTTTCTTT

clone size: .
V gene: TRBV7-8
J gene: TRBJ1-1
D gene: .
CDR3 protein: CASSLVSGFNTEAFF
CDR3 DNA: TGTGCCAGCAGCTTAGTGTCGGGGTTTAACACTGAAGCTTTCTTT

clone size: few
V gene: TRBV7-2
J gene: TRBJ2-3
D gene: TRBD2
CDR3 protein: CASSSQTSGVSDTQYF
CDR3 DNA: TGTGCCAGCAGTTCCCAGACTAGCGGGGTGTCAGATACGCAGTATTTT

clone size: .
V gene: TRBV11-1
J gene: TRBJ2-5
D gene: TRBD1
CDR3 protein: CASSPRDRGETQYF
CDR3 DNA: TGTGCCAGCAGCCCCCGGGACAGGGGAGAGACCCAGTACTTC